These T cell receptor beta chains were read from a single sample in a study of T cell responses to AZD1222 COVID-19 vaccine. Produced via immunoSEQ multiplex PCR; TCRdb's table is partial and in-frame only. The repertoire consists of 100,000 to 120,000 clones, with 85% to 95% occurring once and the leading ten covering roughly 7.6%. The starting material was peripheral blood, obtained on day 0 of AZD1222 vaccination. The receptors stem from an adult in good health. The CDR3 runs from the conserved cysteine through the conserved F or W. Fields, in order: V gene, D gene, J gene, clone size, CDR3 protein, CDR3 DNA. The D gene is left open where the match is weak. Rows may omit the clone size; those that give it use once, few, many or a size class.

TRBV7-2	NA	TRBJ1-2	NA	CASSSNTGGYTF	TGTGCCAGCAGCTCCAATACAGGGGGCTACACCTTC
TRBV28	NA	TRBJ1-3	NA	CASRRPLDGGNTIYF	TGTGCCAGCAGGCGCCCCCTGGACGGAGGAAACACCATATATTTT
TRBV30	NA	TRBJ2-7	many	CAWSVDREYEQYF	TGTGCCTGGAGTGTAGACAGAGAATACGAGCAGTACTTC
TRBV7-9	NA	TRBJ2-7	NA	CASSKGLGEQYF	TGTGCCAGCAGCAAAGGCCTCGGCGAGCAGTACTTC
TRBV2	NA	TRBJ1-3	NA	CASSSSRSGNTIYF	TGTGCCAGCAGTTCTTCCCGTTCTGGAAACACCATATATTTT
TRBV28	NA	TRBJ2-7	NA	CASTYDRSYEQYF	TGTGCCAGCACCTACGACAGGTCCTACGAGCAGTACTTC
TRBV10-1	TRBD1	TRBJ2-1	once	CASSPGTGTYNEQFF	TGCGCCAGCAGCCCCGGGACAGGGACCTACAATGAGCAGTTCTTC
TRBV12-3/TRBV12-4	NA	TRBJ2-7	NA	CASSNQPYEQYF	TGTGCCAGCAGTAACCAACCCTACGAGCAGTACTTC
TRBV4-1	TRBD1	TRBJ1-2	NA	CASSQPGTGGAHGYTF	TGCGCCAGCAGCCAGCCCGGGACAGGGGGCGCGCATGGCTACACCTTC
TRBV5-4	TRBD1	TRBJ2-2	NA	CASSFGTGGTGELFF	TGTGCCAGCAGCTTTGGGACAGGGGGTACCGGGGAGCTGTTTTTT
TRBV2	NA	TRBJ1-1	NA	CASSRTELNTEAFF	TGTGCCAGCAGTAGGACGGAATTGAACACTGAAGCTTTCTTT
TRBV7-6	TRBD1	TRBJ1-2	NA	CASSQDQTGIGGYTF	TGTGCCAGCAGCCAAGACCAGACAGGGATCGGTGGCTACACCTTC
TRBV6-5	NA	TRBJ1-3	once	CASRDWEGTIYF	TGTGCCAGCAGAGATTGGGAAGGCACCATATATTTT
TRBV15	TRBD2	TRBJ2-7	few	CATSRVVGGTYEQYF	TGTGCCACCAGCAGAGTGGTGGGGGGGACCTACGAGCAGTACTTC
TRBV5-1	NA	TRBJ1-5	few	CASSMGEGQPQHF	TGCGCCAGTTCGATGGGGGAGGGTCAGCCCCAGCATTTT
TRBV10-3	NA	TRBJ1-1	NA	CAISGAGEKAFF	TGTGCCATCAGTGGGGCAGGAGAGAAAGCTTTCTTT
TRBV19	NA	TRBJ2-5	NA	CASSIGVRNSYQETQYF	TGTGCCAGTAGTATAGGGGTCCGGAACAGCTACCAAGAGACCCAGTACTTC
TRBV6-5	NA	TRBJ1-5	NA	CASTAVWSQPQHF	TGTGCCAGCACTGCAGTTTGGAGTCAGCCCCAGCATTTT
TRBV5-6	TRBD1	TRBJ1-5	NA	CASSFGQGLSQPQHF	TGTGCCAGCAGCTTCGGACAGGGGTTATCTCAGCCCCAGCATTTT
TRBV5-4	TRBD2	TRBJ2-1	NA	CASSLSQRGGRNEQFF	TGTGCCAGCAGCTTGTCACAGCGGGGGGGCCGTAATGAGCAGTTCTTC
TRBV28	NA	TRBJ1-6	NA	CASIWGSAVNSPLHF	TGTGCCAGCATCTGGGGCTCAGCCGTTAATTCACCCCTCCACTTT
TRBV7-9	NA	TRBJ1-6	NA	CASSLVTDYNSPLHF	TGTGCCAGCAGCTTAGTGACAGACTATAATTCACCCCTCCACTTT
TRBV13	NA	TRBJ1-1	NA	CASSLEYMNTEAFF	TGTGCCAGCAGCTTAGAATACATGAACACTGAAGCTTTCTTT
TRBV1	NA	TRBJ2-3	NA	CTSSQDGLTAGDTQYF	TGCACCAGCAGCCAAGATGGACTTACCGCGGGGGATACGCAGTATTTT
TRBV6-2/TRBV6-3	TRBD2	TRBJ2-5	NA	CASSYPGLAGGPPEETQYF	TGTGCCAGCAGTTACCCGGGACTAGCGGGGGGGCCTCCGGAAGAGACCCAGTACTTC
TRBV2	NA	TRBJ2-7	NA	CASGRDPVSEQYF	TGTGCCAGCGGCAGGGATCCCGTATCCGAGCAGTACTTC
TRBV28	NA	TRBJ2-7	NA	CASSLRGQYGEQYF	TGTGCCAGCAGTTTACGCGGCCAGTACGGCGAGCAGTACTTC
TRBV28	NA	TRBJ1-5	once	CASSSAGGGRQPQHF	TGTGCCAGCAGTTCCGCGGGGGGAGGAAGACAGCCCCAGCATTTT
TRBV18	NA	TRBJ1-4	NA	CASSPGPKVEKLFF	TGTGCCAGCTCACCAGGGCCCAAGGTAGAAAAACTGTTTTTT
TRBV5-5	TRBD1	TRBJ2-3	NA	CASSYGQAPSTDTQYF	TGTGCCAGCAGCTACGGACAGGCGCCCAGCACAGATACGCAGTATTTT
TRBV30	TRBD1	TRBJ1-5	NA	CAWSYFQGVNQPQHF	TGTGCCTGGAGTTATTTTCAGGGGGTCAATCAGCCCCAGCATTTT
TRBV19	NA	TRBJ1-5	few	CASSIPRSRNQPQHF	TGTGCCAGTAGTATCCCCCGGTCGAGGAATCAGCCCCAGCATTTT
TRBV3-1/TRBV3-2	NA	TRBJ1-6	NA	CASQLVIGPSGDSPLHF	TGTGCCAGCCAACTCGTTATAGGCCCCTCAGGGGATTCACCCCTCCACTTT
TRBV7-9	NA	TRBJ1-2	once	CASSPPWTVYGYTF	TGTGCCAGCAGCCCCCCATGGACGGTCTATGGCTACACCTTC
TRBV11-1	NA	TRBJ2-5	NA	CASSSPLYETQYF	TGTGCCAGCAGCTCCCCCCTATATGAGACCCAGTACTTC
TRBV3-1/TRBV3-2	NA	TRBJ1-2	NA	CASSQDSLTNYGYTF	TGTGCCAGCAGCCAAGACAGTCTAACCAACTATGGCTACACCTTC
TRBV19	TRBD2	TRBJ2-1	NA	CASSMKAGGYNEQFF	TGTGCCAGTAGTATGAAGGCGGGGGGTTACAATGAGCAGTTCTTC
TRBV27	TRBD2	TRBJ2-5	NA	CASSTPSGGGETQYF	TGTGCCAGCAGTACCCCTAGCGGCGGTGGAGAGACCCAGTACTTC
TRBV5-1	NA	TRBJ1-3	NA	CASSLGGPGNTIYF	TGCGCCAGCAGCTTGGGGGGTCCGGGAAACACCATATATTTT
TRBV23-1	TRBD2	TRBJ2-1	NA	CASRHRTGGNEQFF	TGCGCCAGCAGACACCGGACGGGAGGGAATGAGCAGTTCTTC
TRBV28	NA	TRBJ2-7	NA	CASSSTGFQSSYEQYF	TGTGCCAGCAGTTCGACAGGATTCCAAAGCTCCTACGAGCAGTACTTC
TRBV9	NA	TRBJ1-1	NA	CASSVVPATGHTNTEAFF	TGTGCCAGCAGCGTAGTTCCCGCCACCGGGCATACGAACACTGAAGCTTTCTTT
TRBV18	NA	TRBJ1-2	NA	CASSPPRGDYGYTF	TGTGCCAGCTCACCACCCAGGGGCGACTATGGCTACACCTTC
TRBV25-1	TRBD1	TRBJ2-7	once	CASRGQGAHEQYF	TGTGCCAGCAGAGGACAGGGGGCGCACGAGCAGTACTTC
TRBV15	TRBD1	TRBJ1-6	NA	CATSLRQGVRGNSPLHF	TGTGCCACCAGCTTACGACAGGGAGTTCGTGGGAATTCACCCCTCCACTTT